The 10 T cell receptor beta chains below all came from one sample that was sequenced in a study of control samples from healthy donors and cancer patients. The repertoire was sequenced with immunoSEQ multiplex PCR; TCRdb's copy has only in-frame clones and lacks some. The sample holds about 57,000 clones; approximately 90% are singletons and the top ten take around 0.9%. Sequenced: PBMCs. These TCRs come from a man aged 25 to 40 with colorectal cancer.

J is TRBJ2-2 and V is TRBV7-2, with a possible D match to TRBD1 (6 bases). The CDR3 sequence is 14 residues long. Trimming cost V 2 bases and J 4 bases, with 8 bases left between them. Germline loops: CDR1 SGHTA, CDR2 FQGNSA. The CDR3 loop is CASSLRGSTGELFF. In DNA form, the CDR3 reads TGTGCCAGCAGCTTAAGGGGGTCCACCGGGGAGCTGTTTTTT.

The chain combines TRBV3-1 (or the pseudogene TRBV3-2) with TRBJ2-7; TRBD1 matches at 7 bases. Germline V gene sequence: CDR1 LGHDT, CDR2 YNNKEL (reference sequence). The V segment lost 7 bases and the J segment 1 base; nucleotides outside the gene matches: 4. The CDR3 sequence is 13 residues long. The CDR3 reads CASIRDSSYEQYV. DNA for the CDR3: TGTGCCAGCATCAGGGACAGTTCCTACGAGCAGTACGTC.

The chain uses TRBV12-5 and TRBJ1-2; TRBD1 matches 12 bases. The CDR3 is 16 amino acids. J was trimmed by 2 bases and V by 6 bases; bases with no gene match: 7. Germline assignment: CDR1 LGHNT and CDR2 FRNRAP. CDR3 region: CASGPGQGAINYGYTF. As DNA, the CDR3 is TGTGCTAGTGGCCCGGGACAGGGGGCGATAAACTATGGCTACACCTTC. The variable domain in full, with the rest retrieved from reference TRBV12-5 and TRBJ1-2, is DARVTQTPRHKVTEMGQEVTMRCQPILGHNTVFWYRQTMMQGLELLAYFRNRAPLDDSGMPKDRFSAEMPDATLATLKIQPSEPRDSAVYFCASGPGQGAINYGYTFGSGTRLTVV.

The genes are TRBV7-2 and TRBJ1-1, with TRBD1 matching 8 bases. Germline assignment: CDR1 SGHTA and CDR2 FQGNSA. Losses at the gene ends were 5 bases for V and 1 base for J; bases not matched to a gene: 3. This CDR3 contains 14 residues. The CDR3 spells CASSPGQENTEAFF. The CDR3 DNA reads TGTGCCAGCAGCCCGGGACAGGAGAACACTGAAGCTTTCTTT.

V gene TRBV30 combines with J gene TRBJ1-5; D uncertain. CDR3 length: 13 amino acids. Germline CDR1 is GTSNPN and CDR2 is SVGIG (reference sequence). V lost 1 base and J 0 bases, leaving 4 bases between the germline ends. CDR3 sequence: CAWSGNSNQPQHF. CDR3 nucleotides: TGTGCCTGGAGTGGGAATAGCAATCAGCCCCAGCATTTT.

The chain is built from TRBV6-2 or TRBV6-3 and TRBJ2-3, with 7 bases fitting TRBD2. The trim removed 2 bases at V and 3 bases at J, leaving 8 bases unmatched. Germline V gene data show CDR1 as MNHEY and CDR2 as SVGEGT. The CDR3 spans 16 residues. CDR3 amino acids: CASSYPSGEVTDTQYF. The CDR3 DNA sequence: TGTGCCAGCAGTTACCCCAGCGGGGAGGTAACAGATACGCAGTATTTT.

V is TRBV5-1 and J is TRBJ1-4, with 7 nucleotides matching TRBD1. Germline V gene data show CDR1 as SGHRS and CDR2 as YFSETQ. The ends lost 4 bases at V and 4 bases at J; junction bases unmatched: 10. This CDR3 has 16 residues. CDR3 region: CASSSTGARGNEKLFF. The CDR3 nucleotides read TGCGCCAGCAGCAGTACAGGGGCGCGAGGTAATGAAAAACTGTTTTTT.

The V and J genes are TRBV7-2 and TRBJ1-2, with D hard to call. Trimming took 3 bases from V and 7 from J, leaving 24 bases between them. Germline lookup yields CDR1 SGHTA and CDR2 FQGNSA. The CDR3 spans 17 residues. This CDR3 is CASSLNQNPGFESGYTF. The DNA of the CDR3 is TGTGCCAGCAGCTTGAACCAGAACCCGGGATTCGAGAGTGGCTACACCTTC.

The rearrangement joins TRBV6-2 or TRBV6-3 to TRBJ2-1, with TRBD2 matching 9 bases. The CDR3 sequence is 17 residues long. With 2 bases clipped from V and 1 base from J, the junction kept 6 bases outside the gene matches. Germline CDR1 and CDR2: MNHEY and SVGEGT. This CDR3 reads CASSYVAGAGSYNEQFF. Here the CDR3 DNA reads TGTGCCAGCAGTTACGTAGCGGGGGCCGGGTCCTACAATGAGCAGTTCTTC.

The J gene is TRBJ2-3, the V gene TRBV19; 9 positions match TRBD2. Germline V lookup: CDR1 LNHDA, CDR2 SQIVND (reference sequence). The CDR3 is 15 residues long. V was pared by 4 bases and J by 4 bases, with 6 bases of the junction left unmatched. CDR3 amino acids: CASSTSGESPDTQYF. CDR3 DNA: TGTGCCAGTAGTACTAGCGGGGAATCTCCAGATACGCAGTATTTT. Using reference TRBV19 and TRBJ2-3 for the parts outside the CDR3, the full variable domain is DGGITQSPKYLFRKEGQNVTLSCEQNLNHDAMYWYRQDPGQGLRLIYYSQIVNDFQKGDIAEGYSVSREKKESFPLTVTSAQKNPTAFYLCASSTSGESPDTQYFGPGTRLTVL.